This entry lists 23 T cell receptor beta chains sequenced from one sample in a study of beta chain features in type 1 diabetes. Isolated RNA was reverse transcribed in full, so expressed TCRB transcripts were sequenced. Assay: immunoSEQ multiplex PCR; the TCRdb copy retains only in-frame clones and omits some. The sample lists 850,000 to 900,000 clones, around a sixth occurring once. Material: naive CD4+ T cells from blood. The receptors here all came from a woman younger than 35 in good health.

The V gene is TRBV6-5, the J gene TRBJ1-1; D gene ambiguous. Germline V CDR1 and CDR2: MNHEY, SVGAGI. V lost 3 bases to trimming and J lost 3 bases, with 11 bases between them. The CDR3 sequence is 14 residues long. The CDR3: CASSYMAADTEAFF. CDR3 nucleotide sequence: TGTGCCAGCAGTTATATGGCAGCCGACACTGAAGCTTTCTTT.

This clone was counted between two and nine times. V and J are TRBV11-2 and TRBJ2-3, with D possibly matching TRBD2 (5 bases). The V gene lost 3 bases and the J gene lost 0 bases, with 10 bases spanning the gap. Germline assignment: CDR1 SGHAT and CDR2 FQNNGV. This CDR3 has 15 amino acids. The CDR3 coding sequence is TGTGCCAGCAGCTTGCGGCGGGCAAGCACAGATACGCAGTATTTT. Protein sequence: CASSLRRASTDTQYF.

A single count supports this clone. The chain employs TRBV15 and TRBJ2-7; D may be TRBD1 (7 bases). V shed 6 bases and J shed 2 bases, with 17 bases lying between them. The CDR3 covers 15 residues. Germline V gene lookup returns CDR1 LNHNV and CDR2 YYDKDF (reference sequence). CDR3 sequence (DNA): TGTGCCACCAGGCGTGGGGGGACAGAGACCTACGAGCAGTACTTC. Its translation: CATRRGGTETYEQYF.

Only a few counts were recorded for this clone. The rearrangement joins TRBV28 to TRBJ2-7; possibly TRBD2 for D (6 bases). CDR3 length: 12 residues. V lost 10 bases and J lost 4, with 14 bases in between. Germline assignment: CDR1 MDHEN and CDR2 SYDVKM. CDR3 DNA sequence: TGTGCCACGAGTCGGGGGATTTACGAGCAGTACTTC. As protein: CATSRGIYEQYF.

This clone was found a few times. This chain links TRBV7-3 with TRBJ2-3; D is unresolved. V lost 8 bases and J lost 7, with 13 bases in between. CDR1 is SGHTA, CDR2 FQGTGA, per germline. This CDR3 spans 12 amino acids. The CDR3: CASAHPGNTQYF. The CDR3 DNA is TGTGCCAGCGCCCACCCAGGAAATACGCAGTATTTT. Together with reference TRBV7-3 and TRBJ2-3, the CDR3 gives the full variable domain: GAGVSQTPSNKVTEKGKYVELRCDPISGHTALYWYRQSLGQGPEFLIYFQGTGAADDSGLPNDRFFAVRPEGSVSTLKIQRTERGDSAVYLCASAHPGNTQYFGPGTRLTVL.

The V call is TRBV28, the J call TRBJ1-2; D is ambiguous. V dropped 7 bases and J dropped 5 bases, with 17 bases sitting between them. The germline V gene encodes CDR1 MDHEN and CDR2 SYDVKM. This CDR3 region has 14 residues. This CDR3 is CASNQAGGTYGYTF. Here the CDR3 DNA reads TGTGCCAGCAATCAAGCGGGTGGAACTTATGGCTACACCTTC.

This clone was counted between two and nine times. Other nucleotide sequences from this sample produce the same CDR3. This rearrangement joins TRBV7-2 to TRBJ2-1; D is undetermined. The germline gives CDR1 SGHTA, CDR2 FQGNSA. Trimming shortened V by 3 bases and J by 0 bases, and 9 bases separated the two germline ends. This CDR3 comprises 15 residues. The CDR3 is CASSLGGPSYNEQFF. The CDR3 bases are TGTGCCAGCAGCTTGGGTGGTCCCTCCTACAATGAGCAGTTCTTC.

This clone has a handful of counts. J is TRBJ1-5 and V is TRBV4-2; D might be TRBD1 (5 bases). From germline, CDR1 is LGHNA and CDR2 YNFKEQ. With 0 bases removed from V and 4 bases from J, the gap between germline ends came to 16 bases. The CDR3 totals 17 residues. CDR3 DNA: TGTGCCAGCAGCCAAGATTGGAACAGGCGGGGGAATCAGCCCCAGCATTTT. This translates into CASSQDWNRRGNQPQHF.

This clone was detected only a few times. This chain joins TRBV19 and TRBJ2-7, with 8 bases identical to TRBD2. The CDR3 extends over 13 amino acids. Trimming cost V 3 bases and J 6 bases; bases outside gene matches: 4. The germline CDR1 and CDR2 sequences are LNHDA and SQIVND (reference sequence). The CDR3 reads CASSITGGAEQYF. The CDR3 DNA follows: TGTGCCAGTAGTATTACCGGGGGGGCCGAGCAGTACTTC. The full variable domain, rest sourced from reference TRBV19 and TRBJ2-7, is DGGITQSPKYLFRKEGQNVTLSCEQNLNHDAMYWYRQDPGQGLRLIYYSQIVNDFQKGDIAEGYSVSREKKESFPLTVTSAQKNPTAFYLCASSITGGAEQYFGPGTRLTVT.

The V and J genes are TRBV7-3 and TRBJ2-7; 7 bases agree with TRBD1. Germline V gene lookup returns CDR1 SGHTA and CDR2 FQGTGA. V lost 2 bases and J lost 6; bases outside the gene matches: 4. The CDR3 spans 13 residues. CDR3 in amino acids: CASSLGTDGEQYF. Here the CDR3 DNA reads TGTGCCAGCAGCTTAGGGACAGACGGCGAGCAGTACTTC.

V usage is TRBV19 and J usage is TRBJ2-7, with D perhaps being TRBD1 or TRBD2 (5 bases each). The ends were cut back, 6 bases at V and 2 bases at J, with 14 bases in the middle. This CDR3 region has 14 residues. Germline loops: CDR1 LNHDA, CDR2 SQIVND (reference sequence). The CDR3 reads CASSPGRITYEQYF. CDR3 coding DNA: TGTGCCAGTAGCCCGGGACGGATCACCTACGAGCAGTACTTC.

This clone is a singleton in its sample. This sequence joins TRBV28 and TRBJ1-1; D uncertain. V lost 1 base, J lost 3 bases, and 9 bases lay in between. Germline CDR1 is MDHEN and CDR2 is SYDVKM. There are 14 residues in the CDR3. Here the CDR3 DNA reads TGTGCCAGCAGTTTATTCCGCCAGGACACTGAAGCTTTCTTT. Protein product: CASSLFRQDTEAFF.

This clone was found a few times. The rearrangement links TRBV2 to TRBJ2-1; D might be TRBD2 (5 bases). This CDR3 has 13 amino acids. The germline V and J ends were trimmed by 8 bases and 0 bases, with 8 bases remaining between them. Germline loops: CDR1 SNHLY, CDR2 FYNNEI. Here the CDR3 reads CASLRGSYNEQFF. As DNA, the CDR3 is TGTGCCAGCTTACGGGGCTCCTACAATGAGCAGTTCTTC.

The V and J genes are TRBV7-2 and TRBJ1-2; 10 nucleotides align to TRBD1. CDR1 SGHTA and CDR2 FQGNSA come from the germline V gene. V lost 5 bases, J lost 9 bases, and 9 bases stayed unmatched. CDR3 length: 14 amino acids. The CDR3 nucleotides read TGTGCCAGCAGCCAACCGACAGGGGGCGTGAGCTACACCTTC. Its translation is CASSQPTGGVSYTF.

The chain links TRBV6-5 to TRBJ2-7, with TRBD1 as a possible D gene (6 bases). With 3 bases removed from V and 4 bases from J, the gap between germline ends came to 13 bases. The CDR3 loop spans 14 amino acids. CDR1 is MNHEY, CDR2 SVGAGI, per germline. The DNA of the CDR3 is TGTGCCAGCAGTTATTCGACACAGGGTTACGAGCAGTACTTC. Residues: CASSYSTQGYEQYF.

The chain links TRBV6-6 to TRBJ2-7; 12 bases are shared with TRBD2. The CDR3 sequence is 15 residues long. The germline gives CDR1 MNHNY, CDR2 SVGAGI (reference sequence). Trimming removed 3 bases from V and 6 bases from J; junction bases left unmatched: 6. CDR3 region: CASSYGLAGPSEQYF. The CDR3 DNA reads TGTGCCAGCAGTTATGGACTAGCGGGGCCCTCCGAGCAGTACTTC.

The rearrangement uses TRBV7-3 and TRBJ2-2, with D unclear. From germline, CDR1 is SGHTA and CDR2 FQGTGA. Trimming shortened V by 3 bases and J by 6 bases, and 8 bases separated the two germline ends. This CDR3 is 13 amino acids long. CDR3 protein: CASSFSLAGELFF. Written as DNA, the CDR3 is TGTGCCAGCAGCTTCTCCTTAGCCGGGGAGCTGTTTTTT.

The CDR3 DNA is TGTGCCAGCAGTGAAGTCGCCGGGACAGGGAAGGAAGCTTTCTTT. Its translation is CASSEVAGTGKEAFF. The chain recombines TRBV6-1 with TRBJ1-1; 9 positions agree with TRBD1. J lost 8 bases, V lost 1 base, and 8 bases had no gene match. The CDR3 loop spans 15 amino acids. Per the germline V gene, CDR1 is MNHNS and CDR2 is SASEGT.

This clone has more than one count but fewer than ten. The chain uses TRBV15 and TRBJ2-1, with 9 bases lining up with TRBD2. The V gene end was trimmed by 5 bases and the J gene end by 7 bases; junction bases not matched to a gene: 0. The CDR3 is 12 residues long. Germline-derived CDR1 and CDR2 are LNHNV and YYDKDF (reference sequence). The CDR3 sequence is CATSAGGNEQFF. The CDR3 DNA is TGTGCCACCAGCGCGGGAGGGAATGAGCAGTTCTTC. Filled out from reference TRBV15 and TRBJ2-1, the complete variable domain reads DAMVIQNPRYQVTQFGKPVTLSCSQTLNHNVMYWYQQKSSQAPKLLFHYYDKDFNNEADTPDNFQSRRPNTSFCFLDIRSPGLGDTAMYLCATSAGGNEQFFGPGTRLTVL.

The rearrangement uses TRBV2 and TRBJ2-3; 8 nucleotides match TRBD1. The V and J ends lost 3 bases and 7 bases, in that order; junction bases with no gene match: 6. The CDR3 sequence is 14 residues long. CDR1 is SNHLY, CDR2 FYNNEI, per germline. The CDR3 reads CASSEDREVNTQYF. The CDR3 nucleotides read TGTGCCAGCAGTGAGGACAGGGAAGTTAATACGCAGTATTTT. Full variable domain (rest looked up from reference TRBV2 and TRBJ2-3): EPEVTQTPSHQVTQMGQEVILRCVPISNHLYFYWYRQILGQKVEFLVSFYNNEISEKSEIFDDQFSVERPDGSNFTLKIRSTKLEDSAMYFCASSEDREVNTQYFGPGTRLTVL.

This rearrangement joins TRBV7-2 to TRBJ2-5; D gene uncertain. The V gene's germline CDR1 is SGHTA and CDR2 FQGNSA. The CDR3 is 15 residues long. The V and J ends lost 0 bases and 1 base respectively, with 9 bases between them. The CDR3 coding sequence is TGTGCCAGCAGCTTAGCGCTTGGCAGCCAAGAGACCCAGTACTTC. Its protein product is CASSLALGSQETQYF.

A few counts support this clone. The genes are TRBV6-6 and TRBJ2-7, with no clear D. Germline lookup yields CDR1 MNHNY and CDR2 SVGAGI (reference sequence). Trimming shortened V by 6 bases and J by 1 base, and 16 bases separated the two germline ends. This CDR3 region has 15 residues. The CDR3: CASSLTPGRSYEQYF. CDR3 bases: TGTGCCAGCAGCCTCACCCCCGGGCGTTCCTACGAGCAGTACTTC.

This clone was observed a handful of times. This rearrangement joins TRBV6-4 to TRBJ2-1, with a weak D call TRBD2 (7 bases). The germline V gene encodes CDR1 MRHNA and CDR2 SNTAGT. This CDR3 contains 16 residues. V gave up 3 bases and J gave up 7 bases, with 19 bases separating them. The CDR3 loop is CASSDLLGAGANEQFF. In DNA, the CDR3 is TGTGCCAGCAGTGATCTGTTGGGGGCGGGAGCAAATGAGCAGTTCTTC.